A single sample is the source of the 5 T cell receptor beta chains below, sequenced in a study of T-cell memory formation after mild COVID-19. TCRdb processed the 5' RACE reads anew with MiXCR; each CDR3 protein has one entry. Among approximately 400,000 distinct CDR3 sequences listed, approximately 19% were seen once. The sample comprised PBMCs or a T cell subset sorted from them (not recorded which). The origin of the receptors is a man between 18 and 35 years old who had mild COVID-19 (a few samples of this study predate the infection). Cell type and time point are not known.

This rearrangement joins TRBV10-3 to TRBJ1-1; no firm D call. Germline lookup yields CDR1 ENHRY and CDR2 SYGVKD. This CDR3 region has 12 residues. V was clipped by 6 bases and J by 3 bases, with 8 bases between them. Here the CDR3 DNA reads TGTGCCATCAGGGCCCAGGACACTGAAGCTTTCTTT. It codes for CAIRAQDTEAFF.

This clonotype has only a few counts. This chain connects TRBV4-2 to TRBJ1-2; TRBD1 is a possible D gene (6 bases). The CDR3 totals 15 residues. V was pared by 7 bases and J by 0 bases, with 15 bases between. Per germline, CDR1 LGHNA and CDR2 YNFKEQ. The CDR3 coding sequence is TGTGCCAGCAAGGGGGGCGCGTCTCCTAACTATGGCTACACCTTC. Residues: CASKGGASPNYGYTF.

For this clonotype: It may be a read error: a sequence one base away is much more abundant. The rearrangement links TRBV4-1 to TRBJ1-2, with 7 bases that match TRBD1. Germline-derived CDR1 and CDR2 are MGHRA and YSYEKL. Trimming took 5 bases from V and 8 from J; bases not matched to a gene: 17. The CDR3 runs to 16 residues. CDR3 region: CASSISGQPNSGGYTF. The CDR3 coding sequence is TGCGCCAGCAGCATTTCGGGACAGCCTAATTCTGGCGGCTACACCTTC.

The gene calls are TRBV5-5 and TRBJ2-1; weak D call: TRBD2 (5 bases). V dropped 4 bases and J dropped 5 bases, with 22 bases sitting between them. CDR3 size: 17 residues. The germline CDR1 and CDR2 sequences are SGHKS and YYEKEE (reference sequence). CDR3 in DNA: TGTGCCAGCAGCGGGGAGCCACAGACGAGTTGGAACAATGAGCAGTTCTTC. It specifies CASSGEPQTSWNNEQFF.

This clonotype was found a few times. The chain employs TRBV24-1 and TRBJ2-5; TRBD2 aligns across 10 bases. The CDR3 consists of 16 residues. V trimming: 4 bases; J trimming: 5 bases; junction bases outside the gene matches: 9. Per the germline V gene, CDR1 is KGHDR and CDR2 is SFDVKD. CDR3 in amino acids: CATSDPSGGAGETQYF. In DNA form, the CDR3 reads TGTGCCACCAGTGACCCAAGCGGGGGGGCCGGGGAGACCCAGTACTTC.